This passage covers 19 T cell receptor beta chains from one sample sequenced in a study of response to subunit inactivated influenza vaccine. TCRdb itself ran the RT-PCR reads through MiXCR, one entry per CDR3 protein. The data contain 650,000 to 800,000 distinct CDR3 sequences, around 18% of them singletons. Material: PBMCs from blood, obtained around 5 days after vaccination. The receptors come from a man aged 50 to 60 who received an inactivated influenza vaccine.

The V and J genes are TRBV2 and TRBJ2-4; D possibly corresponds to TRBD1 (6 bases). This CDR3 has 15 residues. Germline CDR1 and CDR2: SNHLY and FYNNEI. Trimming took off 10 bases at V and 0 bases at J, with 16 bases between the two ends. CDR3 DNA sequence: TGTGCCAAGGGACAACCGTTTCTAGCCAAAAACATTCAGTACTTC. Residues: CAKGQPFLAKNIQYF.

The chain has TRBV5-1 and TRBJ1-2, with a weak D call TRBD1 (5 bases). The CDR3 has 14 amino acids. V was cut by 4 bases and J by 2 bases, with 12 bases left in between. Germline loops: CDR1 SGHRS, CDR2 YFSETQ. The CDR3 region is CASSTVAGNYGYTF. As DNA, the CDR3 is TGCGCCAGCAGCACGGTGGCAGGGAACTATGGCTACACCTTC.

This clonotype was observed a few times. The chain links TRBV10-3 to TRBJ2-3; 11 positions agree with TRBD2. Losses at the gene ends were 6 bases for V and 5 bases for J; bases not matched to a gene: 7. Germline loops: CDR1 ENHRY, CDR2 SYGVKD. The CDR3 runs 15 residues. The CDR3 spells CAIRGTSGGLDTQYF. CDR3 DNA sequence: TGTGCCATCAGAGGGACTAGCGGAGGATTAGATACGCAGTATTTT.

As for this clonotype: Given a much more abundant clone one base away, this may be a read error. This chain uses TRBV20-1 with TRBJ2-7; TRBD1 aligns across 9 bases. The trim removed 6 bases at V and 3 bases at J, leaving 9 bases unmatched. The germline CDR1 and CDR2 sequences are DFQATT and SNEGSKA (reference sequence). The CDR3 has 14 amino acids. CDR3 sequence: CSARLRTGVYEQYF. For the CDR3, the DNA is TGCAGTGCCCGTCTCCGGACAGGGGTCTACGAGCAGTACTTC.

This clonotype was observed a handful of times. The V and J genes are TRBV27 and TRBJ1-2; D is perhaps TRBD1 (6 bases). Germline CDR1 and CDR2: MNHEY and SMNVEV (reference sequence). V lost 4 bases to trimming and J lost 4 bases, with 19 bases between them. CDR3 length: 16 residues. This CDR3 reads CASSSFTGTTPYGYTF. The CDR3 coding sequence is TGTGCCAGCAGTTCCTTTACCGGGACAACCCCCTATGGCTACACCTTC.

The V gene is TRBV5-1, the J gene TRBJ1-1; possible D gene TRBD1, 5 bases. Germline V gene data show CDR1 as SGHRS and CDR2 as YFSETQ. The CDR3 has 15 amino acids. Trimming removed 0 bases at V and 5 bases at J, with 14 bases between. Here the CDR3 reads CASSLAGEEWTEAFF. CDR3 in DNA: TGCGCCAGCAGCTTGGCGGGGGAGGAATGGACTGAAGCTTTCTTT.

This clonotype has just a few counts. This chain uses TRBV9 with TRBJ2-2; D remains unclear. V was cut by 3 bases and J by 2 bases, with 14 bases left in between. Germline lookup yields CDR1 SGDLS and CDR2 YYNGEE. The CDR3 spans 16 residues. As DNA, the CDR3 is TGTGCCAGCAGCGACCACAGAGAGAAAAACACCGGGGAGCTGTTTTTT. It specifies CASSDHREKNTGELFF.

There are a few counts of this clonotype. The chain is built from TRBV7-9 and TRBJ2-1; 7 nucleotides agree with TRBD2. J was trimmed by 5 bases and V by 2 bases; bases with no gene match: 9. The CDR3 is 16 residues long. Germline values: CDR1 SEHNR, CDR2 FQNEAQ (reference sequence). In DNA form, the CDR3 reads TGTGCCAGCAGCTTAAGGTTCCTAGCGGAAAACAATGAGCAGTTCTTC. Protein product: CASSLRFLAENNEQFF.

CDR3 in DNA: TGTGCCAGCAGCGAAAGCGGGGGAGTTTTTGGGACCCAGTACTTC. This gives the protein CASSESGGVFGTQYF. The chain joins TRBV6-2 or TRBV6-3 to TRBJ2-5, with 8 bases matching TRBD2. Germline V gene lookup returns CDR1 MNHEY and CDR2 SVGEGT. The CDR3 loop spans 15 amino acids. Unmatched junction bases numbered 13, after V lost 6 bases and J lost 7 bases.

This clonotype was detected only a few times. For the CDR3, the DNA is TGCGCCAGCAGCCTGCTTGTGGGGCAGGGAAGGTCCTACGAGCAGTACTTC. Translating gives CASSLLVGQGRSYEQYF. The chain is built from TRBV5-1 and TRBJ2-7, with D maybe TRBD1 (5 bases). This CDR3 has 17 residues. Germline lookup yields CDR1 SGHRS and CDR2 YFSETQ. Trimming removed 4 bases from V and 1 base from J, with 21 bases in between.

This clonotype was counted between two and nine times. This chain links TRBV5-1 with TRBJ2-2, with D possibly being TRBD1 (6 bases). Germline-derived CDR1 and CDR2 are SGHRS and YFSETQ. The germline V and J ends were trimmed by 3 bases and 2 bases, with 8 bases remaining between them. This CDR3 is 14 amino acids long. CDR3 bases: TGCGCCAGCAGCTGGACAGCCAACACCGGGGAGCTGTTTTTT. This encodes CASSWTANTGELFF.

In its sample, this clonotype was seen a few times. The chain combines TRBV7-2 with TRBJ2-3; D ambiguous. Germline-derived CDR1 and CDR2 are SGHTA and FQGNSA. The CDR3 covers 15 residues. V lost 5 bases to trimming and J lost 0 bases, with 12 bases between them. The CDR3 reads CASSPDSASTDTQYF. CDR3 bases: TGTGCCAGCAGCCCTGACTCGGCTAGCACAGATACGCAGTATTTT.

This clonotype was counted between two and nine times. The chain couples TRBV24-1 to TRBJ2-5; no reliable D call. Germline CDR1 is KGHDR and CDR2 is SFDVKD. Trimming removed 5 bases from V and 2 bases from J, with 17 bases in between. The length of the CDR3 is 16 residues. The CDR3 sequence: CATSATPMGRQETQYF. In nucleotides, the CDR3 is TGTGCCACCAGTGCCACCCCGATGGGCCGTCAAGAGACCCAGTACTTC.

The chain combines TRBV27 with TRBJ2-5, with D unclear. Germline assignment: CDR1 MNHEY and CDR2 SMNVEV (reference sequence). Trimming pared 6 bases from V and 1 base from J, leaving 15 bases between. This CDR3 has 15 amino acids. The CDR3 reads CASRLGSGLQETQYF. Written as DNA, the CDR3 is TGTGCCAGCAGGCTCGGTTCGGGCCTCCAAGAGACCCAGTACTTC.

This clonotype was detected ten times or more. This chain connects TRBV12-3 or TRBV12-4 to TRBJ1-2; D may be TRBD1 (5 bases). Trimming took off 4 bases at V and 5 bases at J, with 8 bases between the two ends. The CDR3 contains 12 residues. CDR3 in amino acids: CASSYRQYGYTF. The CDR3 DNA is TGTGCCAGCAGTTACCGACAGTATGGCTACACCTTC.

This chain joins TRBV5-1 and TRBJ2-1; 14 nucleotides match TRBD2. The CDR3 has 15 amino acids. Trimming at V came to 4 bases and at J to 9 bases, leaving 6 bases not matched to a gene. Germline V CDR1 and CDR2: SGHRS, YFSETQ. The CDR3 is CASSPGLAGASEQFF. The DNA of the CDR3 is TGCGCCAGCAGCCCGGGACTAGCGGGGGCTAGTGAGCAGTTCTTC.

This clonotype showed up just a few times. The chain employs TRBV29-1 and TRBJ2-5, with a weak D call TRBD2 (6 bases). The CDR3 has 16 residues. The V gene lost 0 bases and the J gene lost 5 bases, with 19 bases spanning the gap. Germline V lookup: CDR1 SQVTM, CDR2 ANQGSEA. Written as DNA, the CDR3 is TGCAGCGTTGAAGATATATTGGTGGGGGACTGGGAGACCCAGTACTTC. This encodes CSVEDILVGDWETQYF.

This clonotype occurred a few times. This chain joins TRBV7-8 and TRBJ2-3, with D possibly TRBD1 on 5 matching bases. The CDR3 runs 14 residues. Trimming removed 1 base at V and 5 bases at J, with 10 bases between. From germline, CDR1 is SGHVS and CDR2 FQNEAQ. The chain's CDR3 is CASSLERGVDTQYF. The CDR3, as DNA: TGTGCCAGCAGCTTAGAAAGGGGCGTAGATACGCAGTATTTT.

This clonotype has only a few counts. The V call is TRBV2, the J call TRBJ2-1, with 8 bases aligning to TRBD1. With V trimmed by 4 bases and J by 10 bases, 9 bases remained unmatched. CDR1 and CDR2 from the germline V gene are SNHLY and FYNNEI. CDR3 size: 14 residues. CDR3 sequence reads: CASSARSGGYEQFF. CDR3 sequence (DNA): TGTGCCAGCAGTGCTCGCTCAGGGGGCTACGAGCAGTTCTTC.